The 9 T cell receptor beta chains reported below all come from one sample, sequenced in a study of blood T cell repertoires in COVID-19. Libraries were prepared by immunoSEQ multiplex PCR; TCRdb keeps only in-frame clonotypes and omits some of them. This sample has over 70,000 clones, with 75% to 85% found just once. The sample comprised peripheral blood. These receptors all stem from a woman of 80 years or more with acute or convalescent COVID-19.

The chain has TRBV11-2 and TRBJ1-5; 8 positions agree with TRBD1. The CDR3 sequence is 13 residues long. Trimming removed 6 bases from V and 7 bases from J; junction bases left unmatched: 5. Looked up from germline, CDR1 is SGHAT and CDR2 is FQNNGV. CDR3 amino acids: CASRDRVGQPQHF. The CDR3 DNA is TGTGCCAGCAGGGACAGGGTTGGCCAGCCCCAGCATTTT.

A single count supports this clone. This chain uses TRBV6-6 with TRBJ2-7, with TRBD1 as a possible D gene (6 bases). V lost 6 bases and J lost 2, with 14 bases in between. Germline values: CDR1 MNHNY, CDR2 SVGAGI (reference sequence). This CDR3 region has 14 residues. CDR3: CASRNGWDTYEQYF. The CDR3 nucleotides read TGTGCCAGCAGAAATGGCTGGGACACCTACGAGCAGTACTTC.

The rearrangement joins TRBV2 to TRBJ2-5, with D unresolved. The CDR3 is 11 amino acids. Germline CDR1 and CDR2: SNHLY and FYNNEI. Trimming left V 4 bases short and J 4 bases short, with 4 bases between. CDR3 DNA sequence: TGTGCCAGCAGTGTATCAGAGACCCAGTACTTC. Translating gives CASSVSETQYF.

This clone was picked up a small number of times. The rearrangement joins TRBV11-1 to TRBJ1-5, with D maybe TRBD1 (6 bases). The V gene's germline CDR1 is SGHAT and CDR2 FQDESV (reference sequence). V was shortened by 1 base and J by 7 bases, with 8 bases between the two germline ends. The CDR3 totals 13 residues. Here the CDR3 reads CASSLDRVQPQHF. The CDR3 nucleotides read TGTGCCAGCAGCTTAGACAGGGTCCAGCCCCAGCATTTT.

The V gene is TRBV7-8, the J gene TRBJ2-3, with 16 bases identical to TRBD2. From germline, CDR1 is SGHVS and CDR2 FQNEAQ. The V and J ends lost 5 bases and 2 bases, in that order; junction bases with no gene match: 13. The CDR3 runs to 20 residues. The CDR3 DNA follows: TGTGCCAGCAGCAGGCCCCCGGGACTAGCGGGAGGGGTTAACACAGATACGCAGTATTTT. Its protein is CASSRPPGLAGGVNTDTQYF.

The CDR3 is CASSLKTVGWASGQETQYF. CDR3 coding DNA: TGTGCCAGCAGCTTAAAGACTGTTGGGTGGGCTAGCGGACAAGAGACCCAGTACTTC. The chain recombines TRBV7-2 with TRBJ2-5; TRBD2 matches at 7 bases. The CDR3 totals 19 residues. V lost 2 bases to trimming and J lost 2 bases; unmatched junction nucleotides: 17. Germline V gene data show CDR1 as SGHTA and CDR2 as FQGNSA.

This clone was seen a few times. The rearrangement joins TRBV6-5 to TRBJ2-7; 10 positions match TRBD2. Germline CDR1 MNHEY, CDR2 SVGAGI. V was clipped by 0 bases and J by 2 bases; unmatched bases: 4. CDR3 length: 16 amino acids. The DNA for the CDR3 is TGTGCCAGCAGTTACTCGAACCTAGCGGGGGCCTACGAGCAGTACTTC. Amino acid sequence: CASSYSNLAGAYEQYF.

The chain carries TRBV7-3 and TRBJ2-1; 13 nucleotides align to TRBD2. The germline V gene has CDR1 SGHTA and CDR2 FQGTGA. The ends lost 4 bases at V and 5 bases at J; junction bases unmatched: 2. There are 15 residues in the CDR3. In DNA, the CDR3 is TGTGCCAGCAGCTCCGGGACTAGCGGGGACAATGAGCAGTTCTTC. This encodes CASSSGTSGDNEQFF. The variable domain in full, completed from reference TRBV7-3 and TRBJ2-1, reads GAGVSQTPSNKVTEKGKYVELRCDPISGHTALYWYRQSLGQGPEFLIYFQGTGAADDSGLPNDRFFAVRPEGSVSTLKIQRTERGDSAVYLCASSSGTSGDNEQFFGPGTRLTVL.

The chain recombines TRBV4-2 with TRBJ2-1; 8 positions agree with TRBD1. This CDR3 region has 13 residues. In germline, CDR1 is LGHNA, CDR2 YNFKEQ. Germline trimming cut 5 bases from V and 9 bases from J; bases unmatched to any gene: 6. The CDR3 here is CASSSRQGSEQFF. The CDR3 region has the DNA TGTGCCAGCAGCAGCCGACAGGGGTCTGAGCAGTTCTTC.